This TCR beta chain appears in the sequencing data of a study of CD8 T cells in ankylosing spondylitis. Whole-study results and caveats: Several of the motif variants were reported before in synovial fluid and blood from reactive arthritis. Several highly homologous variants made up a TCR beta motif, and this motif appeared characteristic of ankylosing spondylitis blood. CD8+ by phenotype, disease-linked clones were relatively rare in peripheral blood.

5'-RACE, quantitative and with molecular barcodes, yielded the TCR beta libraries. TCRdb recomputed calls from the 5' RACE reads with MiXCR, one row per CDR3 protein. The table lists 350,000 or so distinct CDR3 sequences, under 14% of them singletons. CDR1 and CDR2 (germline): SGHTA, FQGNSA. This CDR3 comprises 14 residues. The V end lost 3 bases, the J end lost 3 bases, and 12 bases lay between the germline ends. Ten or more counts support this clonotype. Its target is unknown. This receptor was obtained from a female donor with ankylosing spondylitis or in good health (not recorded which). Sequencing was performed on blood, either unsorted or a sorted T cell fraction (not recorded which). The V and J genes are TRBV7-2 and TRBJ2-7; D gene ambiguous. CDR3 sequence (DNA): TGTGCCAGCAGCTTGGACCACGGGCACTACGAGCAGTACTTC. Protein product: CASSLDHGHYEQYF.